The 30 T cell receptor beta chains in this list originate from one sample, sequenced in a study of CD8 T cells in ankylosing spondylitis. Study-wide points: Among TCR beta sequences, a motif of under ten highly homologous variants appeared characteristic of ankylosing spondylitis blood.

The antigens of these receptors remain unknown. TCRdb passed the 5' RACE reads through MiXCR, listing each CDR3 protein once. The sample holds 700,000 to 1,000,000 distinct CDR3 sequences, roughly 12% seen once. Sequencing was done on a sample of blood, either unsorted or a sorted T cell fraction (not recorded which). The receptors come from a male donor with ankylosing spondylitis.

The V gene is TRBV7-2, the J gene TRBJ2-3; 10 bases agree with TRBD2. The CDR3 totals 15 residues. Trimming removed 8 bases from V and 3 bases from J; junction bases left unmatched: 8. Germline values: CDR1 SGHTA, CDR2 FQGNSA. This CDR3 is CASFILAGTTDTQYF. In nucleotides, the CDR3 is TGTGCCAGCTTCATACTAGCGGGGACGACAGATACGCAGTATTTT.

This clonotype showed up just a few times. The rearrangement links TRBV20-1 to TRBJ1-6; weak D call: TRBD1 (5 bases). This CDR3 spans 12 amino acids. Germline loops: CDR1 DFQATT, CDR2 SNEGSKA (reference sequence). V was trimmed by 7 bases and J by 10 bases, leaving 14 bases between them. CDR3 protein: CSVAGIDSPLHF. The CDR3 bases are TGCAGTGTGGCAGGGATTGACTCACCCCTCCACTTT.

CDR3 in amino acids: CASSFTVGEQYF. CDR3 DNA: TGCGCCAGCAGCTTCACAGTCGGCGAGCAGTACTTC. The chain couples TRBV5-1 to TRBJ2-7, with no clear D. This CDR3 has 12 amino acids. V was shortened by 2 bases and J by 6 bases, with 9 bases between the two germline ends. Germline V gene data show CDR1 as SGHRS and CDR2 as YFSETQ.

The chain couples TRBV10-3 to TRBJ2-3, with 12 bases fitting TRBD2. J was trimmed by 7 bases and V by 2 bases; bases with no gene match: 13. The CDR3 has 18 residues. CDR1 and CDR2 (germline): ENHRY, SYGVKD. The CDR3 coding sequence is TGTGCCATCAGTGAGCTACACGCTAGCGGGGGGGCCTCCCATACGCAGTATTTT. Amino acids: CAISELHASGGASHTQYF.

This clonotype was counted a few times. V gene TRBV7-2 combines with J gene TRBJ2-2; D not resolved. V was shortened by 2 bases and J by 1 base, with 11 bases between the two germline ends. The V gene's germline CDR1 is SGHTA and CDR2 FQGNSA. The CDR3 runs 16 residues. In nucleotides, the CDR3 is TGTGCCAGCAGCTTAAATTCGGGCCTGAACACCGGGGAGCTGTTTTTT. This translates into CASSLNSGLNTGELFF.

The chain recombines TRBV7-9 with TRBJ2-7; D is undetermined. V shed 1 base and J shed 6 bases, with 13 bases lying between them. This CDR3 comprises 14 residues. CDR1 and CDR2 (germline): SEHNR, FQNEAQ (reference sequence). The CDR3 loop is CASSLDVIYGEQYF. The CDR3 DNA reads TGTGCCAGCAGCTTAGACGTAATTTATGGCGAGCAGTACTTC.

This clonotype was counted many times. The chain carries TRBV4-3 and TRBJ1-5; D gene ambiguous. V lost 1 base to trimming and J lost 0 bases, with 4 bases between them. Germline lookup yields CDR1 LGHNA and CDR2 YSLEER. The CDR3 is made up of 14 amino acids. CDR3 DNA: TGCGCCAGCAGCCAAGCCCTTAGCAATCAGCCCCAGCATTTT. Translating it yields CASSQALSNQPQHF.

This clonotype was seen repeatedly, ten times or more. This chain links TRBV6-5 with TRBJ2-5; a weak D match, TRBD2 (6 bases). The CDR3 is 14 amino acids. CDR1 is MNHEY and CDR2 is SVGAGI in the germline V gene. Trimming removed 4 bases at V and 1 base at J, with 10 bases between. CDR3 sequence (DNA): TGTGCCAGCAGTTCACCGGGACTCCAAGAGACCCAGTACTTC. As protein: CASSSPGLQETQYF.

This clonotype showed up many times. The chain has TRBV6-1 and TRBJ2-7; the match to TRBD1 covers 8 bases. The junction had 1 base not matched to a gene; V was cut back by 6 bases and J by 0 bases. The CDR3 length is 13 residues. Germline V gene lookup returns CDR1 MNHNS and CDR2 SASEGT. This CDR3 reads CASRQGVSYEQYF. The DNA for the CDR3 is TGTGCCAGCAGACAGGGGGTCTCCTACGAGCAGTACTTC.

This clonotype was observed many times. The chain carries TRBV28 and TRBJ2-1; tentatively, D is TRBD1 or TRBD2 (5 bases each). CDR3 length equals 13 residues. Trimming took 11 bases from V and 9 from J, leaving 20 bases between them. Germline lookup yields CDR1 MDHEN and CDR2 SYDVKM. CDR3 in amino acids: CAFSKGTYGEQFF. In DNA form, the CDR3 reads TGTGCCTTCTCGAAAGGGACGTACGGTGAGCAGTTCTTC.

This clonotype has only a few counts. The V call is TRBV5-1, the J call TRBJ1-2; D ambiguous. Per the germline V gene, CDR1 is SGHRS and CDR2 is YFSETQ. CDR3 length: 12 residues. V lost 0 bases to trimming and J lost 6 bases, with 6 bases between them. Here the CDR3 DNA reads TGCGCCAGCAGCTTGGACAGAGATGGCTACACCTTC. Translating gives CASSLDRDGYTF.

The chain joins TRBV7-2 to TRBJ2-7; D unclear. The germline V gene encodes CDR1 SGHTA and CDR2 FQGNSA. The ends were cut back, 5 bases at V and 2 bases at J, with 13 bases in the middle. The CDR3 consists of 14 residues. The CDR3 loop is CASSPRTETYEQYF. Written as DNA, the CDR3 is TGTGCCAGCAGCCCCCGGACGGAGACCTACGAGCAGTACTTC.

The chain is built from TRBV20-1 and TRBJ2-1, with D tentatively TRBD2 (5 bases). The germline V and J ends were trimmed by 6 bases and 5 bases, with 14 bases remaining between them. Germline V gives CDR1 DFQATT, CDR2 SNEGSKA (reference sequence). This CDR3 region has 13 residues. The CDR3 sequence is CSAPGPGDNEQFF. The DNA of the CDR3 is TGCAGTGCCCCCGGGCCCGGGGACAATGAGCAGTTCTTC.

This clonotype was counted only a few times. This chain uses TRBV7-6 with TRBJ1-5, with D perhaps matching TRBD1 (5 bases). CDR1 SGHVS and CDR2 FNYEAQ come from the germline V gene. CDR3 length: 15 amino acids. The V and J ends lost 1 base and 5 bases respectively, with 12 bases between them. Written as DNA, the CDR3 is TGTGCCAGCAGCTTAGAGCAGGGAGTGGATCAGCCCCAGCATTTT. This translates into CASSLEQGVDQPQHF. Using reference TRBV7-6 and TRBJ1-5 for the parts outside the CDR3, the full variable domain is GAGVSQSPRYKVTKRGQDVALRCDPISGHVSLYWYRQALGQGPEFLTYFNYEAQQDKSGLPNDRFSAERPEGSISTLTIQRTEQRDSAMYRCASSLEQGVDQPQHFGDGTRLSIL.

This clonotype has only a few counts. CDR3 nucleotides: TGTGCCAGCAGTCGTATTCTCCTCGGGCAGTACTTC. Translation: CASSRILLGQYF. V and J are TRBV6-2 or TRBV6-3 and TRBJ2-7; D gene uncertain. The CDR3 covers 12 residues. Trimming cost V 5 bases and J 9 bases, with 14 bases left between them. Germline lookup yields CDR1 MNHEY and CDR2 SVGEGT.

This clonotype was seen only a few times. The CDR3 sequence is CSVSAGGQETQYF. The CDR3 coding sequence is TGCAGTGTCAGCGCGGGGGGGCAAGAGACCCAGTACTTC. This chain joins TRBV20-1 and TRBJ2-5; 9 bases fit TRBD2. J was trimmed by 2 bases and V by 7 bases; bases with no gene match: 5. CDR1 is DFQATT, CDR2 SNEGSKA, per germline (reference sequence). The CDR3 is made up of 13 amino acids.

The table lists this clonotype with many counts. The J gene is TRBJ2-5, the V gene TRBV5-1; D is uncertain. The CDR3 consists of 13 residues. Germline loops: CDR1 SGHRS, CDR2 YFSETQ. V was pared by 0 bases and J by 5 bases, with 8 bases between. CDR3 loop: CASSLAPEETQYF. The CDR3, as DNA: TGCGCCAGCAGCTTGGCCCCCGAGGAGACCCAGTACTTC.

The genes are TRBV20-1 and TRBJ2-5; the match to TRBD1 covers 8 bases. Germline V gene data show CDR1 as DFQATT and CDR2 as SNEGSKA (reference sequence). This CDR3 is built from 13 residues. V lost 3 bases and J lost 5; bases outside the gene matches: 5. CDR3 protein: CSARTGAIETQYF. For the CDR3, the DNA is TGCAGTGCTAGGACAGGGGCTATCGAGACCCAGTACTTC.

The chain links TRBV20-1 to TRBJ1-5, with D perhaps matching TRBD1 (6 bases). Trimming took off 6 bases at V and 2 bases at J, with 14 bases between the two ends. Germline-derived CDR1 and CDR2 are DFQATT and SNEGSKA (reference sequence). This CDR3 comprises 14 residues. CDR3 in DNA: TGCAGTGCAAGGGACATCTATGGCAATCAGCCCCAGCATTTT. Its translation: CSARDIYGNQPQHF.

V and J are TRBV5-1 and TRBJ2-1; the D gene is possibly TRBD2 (5 bases). Germline CDR1 reads SGHRS; CDR2 reads YFSETQ. The CDR3 covers 16 residues. V was trimmed by 0 bases and J by 2 bases, leaving 12 bases between them. CDR3 residues: CASSLGSSGAYNEQFF. The CDR3 coding sequence is TGCGCCAGCAGCTTGGGGTCGAGCGGAGCCTACAATGAGCAGTTCTTC.

The chain combines TRBV5-1 with TRBJ2-1; 7 positions agree with TRBD2. Per germline, CDR1 SGHRS and CDR2 YFSETQ. With 2 bases clipped from V and 7 bases from J, the junction kept 6 bases outside the gene matches. The CDR3 sequence is 14 residues long. The CDR3 coding sequence is TGCGCCAGCAGCTTTACAGGACTAGGTAATGAGCAGTTCTTC. Amino acids: CASSFTGLGNEQFF.

The genes are TRBV9 and TRBJ2-7; 7 bases agree with TRBD2. The germline gives CDR1 SGDLS, CDR2 YYNGEE. Unmatched junction bases numbered 10, after V lost 4 bases and J lost 3 bases. The CDR3 has 15 residues. This chain's CDR3 is CASSPESGAYYEQYF. The CDR3 DNA reads TGTGCCAGCAGCCCAGAAAGCGGGGCATACTACGAGCAGTACTTC.

The genes are TRBV10-3 and TRBJ1-5; 7 positions agree with TRBD1. Germline V gene sequence: CDR1 ENHRY, CDR2 SYGVKD. V was clipped by 10 bases and J by 0 bases; unmatched bases: 6. CDR3 length: 14 amino acids. CDR3 residues: CASTGQPSNQPQHF. The CDR3 DNA follows: TGTGCCAGCACGGGACAGCCTAGCAATCAGCCCCAGCATTTT.

This clonotype was counted ten times or more. CDR3 coding DNA: TGTGCCAGCAGTCGTACGACTACCCCCTCCTACAATGAGCAGTTCTTC. It specifies CASSRTTTPSYNEQFF. The rearrangement uses TRBV6-2 or TRBV6-3 and TRBJ2-1; maybe TRBD2 (5 bases). V dropped 5 bases and J dropped 0 bases, with 14 bases sitting between them. CDR1 is MNHEY and CDR2 is SVGEGT in the germline V gene. The CDR3 spans 16 residues.

This clonotype was counted a few times. This sequence joins TRBV20-1 and TRBJ2-4; D is uncertain. Looked up from germline, CDR1 is DFQATT and CDR2 is SNEGSKA (reference sequence). Trimming left V 6 bases short and J 11 bases short, with 20 bases between. The CDR3 spans 13 residues. In DNA, the CDR3 is TGCAGTGCCACTCGTCCTCTCCTAGATTTTCAGTACTTC. Amino acids: CSATRPLLDFQYF.

There are a few counts of this clonotype. The rearrangement uses TRBV6-2 or TRBV6-3 and TRBJ2-1; tentative D call: TRBD2 (5 bases). Looked up from germline, CDR1 is MNHEY and CDR2 is SVGEGT. With 2 bases removed from V and 1 base from J, the gap between germline ends came to 9 bases. The CDR3 has 15 residues. The CDR3 here is CASSYRGWSYNEQFF. CDR3 coding DNA: TGTGCCAGCAGTTACAGAGGGTGGTCCTACAATGAGCAGTTCTTC.

This chain connects TRBV28 to TRBJ2-3, with a weak D call TRBD1 (6 bases). V was shortened by 6 bases and J by 4 bases, with 11 bases between the two germline ends. Germline lookup yields CDR1 MDHEN and CDR2 SYDVKM. CDR3 size: 13 residues. The CDR3 protein is CASRQQGPDTQYF. For the CDR3, the DNA is TGTGCCAGCAGGCAACAGGGTCCAGATACGCAGTATTTT.

This clonotype was counted a few times. The chain joins TRBV5-1 to TRBJ1-5; 10 positions match TRBD1. J was trimmed by 5 bases and V by 0 bases; bases with no gene match: 2. Per germline, CDR1 SGHRS and CDR2 YFSETQ. This CDR3 comprises 15 residues. The CDR3 sequence is CASSLEGQGHQPQHF. The CDR3 DNA is TGCGCCAGCAGCTTGGAGGGACAGGGGCATCAGCCCCAGCATTTT.

V usage is TRBV29-1 and J usage is TRBJ2-5; 7 bases are a match to TRBD1. The germline V gene has CDR1 SQVTM and CDR2 ANQGSEA. This CDR3 has 15 amino acids. The J segment lost 1 base and the V segment lost 0 bases, leaving 5 bases of the junction unmatched. The CDR3 sequence is CSVEDEGQFQETQYF. CDR3 DNA: TGCAGCGTTGAAGACGAGGGACAGTTCCAAGAGACCCAGTACTTC.

A few counts support this clonotype. The chain uses TRBV7-2 and TRBJ1-6; D gene unclear. Germline loops: CDR1 SGHTA, CDR2 FQGNSA. The ends were cut back, 5 bases at V and 7 bases at J, with 12 bases in the middle. The CDR3 extends over 14 amino acids. In DNA, the CDR3 is TGTGCCAGCAGCGATCTCCCTGTAAATTCACCCCTCCACTTT. It is translated as CASSDLPVNSPLHF.